This TCR beta chain is drawn from a study of T cell responses to AZD1222 COVID-19 vaccine. TCRdb keeps only in-frame clones here, not all; method: immunoSEQ multiplex PCR. The table lists about 42,000 clones, more than 70% of them singletons. Both about-4-week and about-12-week second-dose recipients were combined. This CDR3 is 12 amino acids long. Germline values: CDR1 SGHAT, CDR2 FQNNGV. Trimming took off 5 bases at V and 9 bases at J, with 11 bases between the two ends. This chain uses TRBV11-2 with TRBJ2-1; D might be TRBD1 (5 bases). The specimen comprised peripheral blood, sampled 28 days after the second AZD1222 dose. The receptor's source is an adult who received the AZD1222 COVID-19 vaccine. CDR3: CASSVDRLEQFF. The DNA of the CDR3 is TGTGCCAGCAGCGTCGACAGACTTGAGCAGTTCTTC.